A single sample is the source of the 11 T cell receptor beta chains below, sequenced in a study of blood T cell repertoires in COVID-19. Sequenced by immunoSEQ multiplex PCR; TCRdb stores in-frame clones only, minus some. The sample carries 200,000 to 250,000 clones, roughly nine tenths recorded once. The sample taken for sequencing was peripheral blood. These receptors originate from a man aged 25-45 years with acute or convalescent COVID-19.

The V call is TRBV18, the J call TRBJ1-6, with unresolved D. Trimming shortened V by 1 base and J by 3 bases, and 7 bases separated the two germline ends. The CDR3 spans 15 residues. Per germline, CDR1 KGHSH and CDR2 LQKENI. The CDR3: CASSPRRDYNSPLHF. The CDR3 coding sequence is TGTGCCAGCTCACCACGTCGGGACTATAATTCACCCCTCCACTTT.

Here the CDR3 reads CASRRNGNTEAFF. The CDR3 coding sequence is TGTGCCAGCCGTCGTAACGGGAACACTGAAGCTTTCTTT. V usage is TRBV6-5 and J usage is TRBJ1-1; no firm D call. The CDR3 consists of 13 residues. Trimming took 8 bases from V and 1 from J, leaving 11 bases between them. Germline values: CDR1 MNHEY, CDR2 SVGAGI.

This chain uses TRBV7-9 with TRBJ2-3, with TRBD2 identical over 7 bases. CDR1 and CDR2 from the germline V gene are SEHNR and FQNEAQ (reference sequence). After removal of 5 bases from V and 2 bases from J, the junction contained 4 bases not matched to a gene. The CDR3 length is 14 residues. In nucleotides, the CDR3 is TGTGCCAGCAGCCCGGGACTACACACAGATACGCAGTATTTT. It translates to CASSPGLHTDTQYF.

The rearrangement links TRBV10-1 to TRBJ1-6; D not resolved. CDR1 is WNHNN and CDR2 is SYGVQD in the germline V gene (reference sequence). The ends were cut back, 7 bases at V and 11 bases at J, with 18 bases in the middle. CDR3 length: 14 amino acids. CDR3 protein: CASTPEAVKTPLHF. CDR3 bases: TGCGCCAGCACCCCGGAGGCAGTAAAAACACCCCTCCACTTT.

This clone has only one observation. CDR3 DNA: TGTGCCAGCAGCCAACAGGGGACGGATTCTTCACCCCTCCACTTT. Protein sequence: CASSQQGTDSSPLHF. The chain links TRBV14 to TRBJ1-6, with D maybe TRBD1 (6 bases). This CDR3 has 15 amino acids. CDR1 is SGHDN, CDR2 FVKESK, per germline. Trimming took off 2 bases at V and 9 bases at J, with 14 bases between the two ends.

This chain joins TRBV6-5 and TRBJ1-2; a possible D gene is TRBD1 (6 bases). The CDR3 contains 13 residues. Trimming removed 6 bases at V and 1 base at J, with 9 bases between. Germline V CDR1 and CDR2: MNHEY, SVGAGI. CDR3 residues: CASRHRDNYGYTF. CDR3 sequence (DNA): TGTGCCAGCAGACACAGGGATAACTATGGCTACACCTTC.

CDR3 in DNA: TGTGCCAGCAGCGTAGCTACGAGCGGGAACACAGATACGCAGTATTTT. Translation gives CASSVATSGNTDTQYF. The rearrangement uses TRBV9 and TRBJ2-3, with 7 bases lining up with TRBD2. Trimming at V came to 0 bases and at J to 2 bases, leaving 6 bases not matched to a gene. The CDR3 consists of 16 residues. Per germline, CDR1 SGDLS and CDR2 YYNGEE.

This sequence joins TRBV9 and TRBJ2-1; D is uncertain. There are 14 residues in the CDR3. V lost 0 bases, J lost 6 bases, and 10 bases lay in between. Looked up from germline, CDR1 is SGDLS and CDR2 is YYNGEE. The CDR3 is CASSVGKAINEQFF. The CDR3 region has the DNA TGTGCCAGCAGCGTAGGTAAAGCTATCAATGAGCAGTTCTTC.

A single count supports this clone. This chain joins TRBV6-6 and TRBJ1-1; TRBD1 might be the D (6 bases). This CDR3 has 12 residues. Germline loops: CDR1 MNHNY, CDR2 SVGAGI (reference sequence). The ends were cut back, 2 bases at V and 7 bases at J, with 8 bases in the middle. CDR3 bases: TGTGCCAGCAGTTACCGGGACAATGAAGCTTTCTTT. Translating gives CASSYRDNEAFF.

The chain is built from TRBV18 and TRBJ1-6; D might be TRBD1 (5 bases). This CDR3 spans 16 amino acids. Trimming took 4 bases from V and 10 from J, leaving 20 bases between them. Germline V gene sequence: CDR1 KGHSH, CDR2 LQKENI. CDR3 amino acids: CASSRLMDKAESPLHF. The DNA for the CDR3 is TGTGCCAGCTCACGTTTAATGGACAAGGCGGAATCACCCCTCCACTTT.

CDR3 amino acids: CAWSALDRDNSPLHF. CDR3 DNA sequence: TGTGCCTGGAGTGCTCTCGACAGGGATAATTCACCCCTCCACTTT. This chain links TRBV30 with TRBJ1-6, with TRBD1 matching 7 bases. The germline gives CDR1 GTSNPN, CDR2 SVGIG (reference sequence). The CDR3 is 15 residues long. With V trimmed by 1 base and J by 5 bases, 5 bases remained unmatched.